The present entry profiles one T cell receptor beta chain with its context. Its target is not known. TCR cDNA, made by 5'RACE template switching, carried an added universal primer site and UMIs. In TCRdb, the 5' RACE reads were re-called with MiXCR into one record per CDR3 protein. The profile shows 110,000 or so distinct CDR3 sequences, 5.5% to 8% of them singletons. The data are from a study of T cells after yellow fever vaccination. Study-wide results and caveats: Bulk-population clonotypes that are abundant could appear as contaminants in FACS-sorted repertoires. Post-booster repertoires contained most primary-vaccination clones again (96% CD4, around 88% CD8). CD4 and CD8 compartments shared a small share of clonotypes.

The CDR3 runs 16 residues. The junction had 11 bases not matched to a gene; V was cut back by 2 bases and J by 8 bases. Germline assignment: CDR1 SGHNT and CDR2 YYREEE (reference sequence). Sample: CD4+ T cells sorted from PBMCs, taken about 49 days after the first yellow fever vaccination. J is TRBJ2-1 and V is TRBV5-4; 9 bases are shared with TRBD2. The receptor was derived from a man aged 18-30 years who received the YFV17D yellow fever vaccine. The CDR3 region is CASSLSLAGIVDEQFF. The CDR3 DNA sequence: TGTGCCAGCAGCTTAAGCCTAGCGGGAATCGTGGATGAGCAGTTCTTC.